Below, 18 T cell receptor beta chains from the same sample are listed, as sequenced in a study of PD-L1 blockade in urothelial cancer (dated by TCRdb to about 2017). Library generation was performed with the immunoSEQ multiplex PCR assay. Entries here come from immuneACCESS through TCRdb and include only in-frame sequences with V and J called. Some clones fail to appear in such tables; in the studies checked, an unresolved V gene covers under half of the shortfall, and the cause of the remainder is unknown. The sample profile shows around 130,000 clones; around 85% of them were found once. 2.5% to 4% of the sample is taken by the ten largest. What this sample's time point label stands for: pretreatment peripheral blood. The sample consisted of PBMCs, taken around atezolizumab (anti-PD-L1) treatment. All receptors derive from a man in his fifties with urothelial cancer.

The chain recombines TRBV28 with TRBJ2-4, with D perhaps TRBD1 (8 bases). Germline V gives CDR1 MDHEN, CDR2 SYDVKM. The CDR3 totals 13 residues. The ends were cut back, 6 bases at V and 9 bases at J, with 15 bases in the middle. Here the CDR3 DNA reads TGTGCCAGCAGGGAACAGGGGGGGGGCATTCAGTACTTC. As protein: CASREQGGGIQYF.

This clone was seen a handful of times. One junction end disagrees with the germline gene, perhaps due to a read error. This sequence joins TRBV7-7 and TRBJ2-1; weak D call: TRBD2 (5 bases). Germline V gene lookup returns CDR1 SSHAT and CDR2 FNYEAQ (reference sequence). This CDR3 contains 16 residues. CDR3 coding DNA: TGTGCTAGCAGCCCGGGGAGCGGAAACTCCTACAATGAGCAGTTCTTC. Translating it yields CASSPGSGNSYNEQFF.

V and J are TRBV7-3 and TRBJ2-5, with D possibly matching TRBD2 (6 bases). CDR1 and CDR2 from the germline V gene are SGHTA and FQGTGA. There are 13 residues in the CDR3. V was pared by 3 bases and J by 7 bases, with 12 bases between. The CDR3, as DNA: TGTGCCAGCAGCTTGGGCGGGATGGGGACCCAGTACTTC. Protein product: CASSLGGMGTQYF.

This clone was observed a single time. This chain joins TRBV7-2 and TRBJ2-7, with TRBD2 matching over 11 bases. The ends lost 2 bases at V and 7 bases at J; junction bases unmatched: 7. The CDR3 is 15 residues long. CDR1 is SGHTA and CDR2 is FQGNSA in the germline V gene. Here the CDR3 DNA reads TGTGCCAGCAGCTTATCGGGACTAGCGGCCCGTGAGCAGTACTTC. It encodes CASSLSGLAAREQYF.

This chain uses TRBV28 with TRBJ1-2; D unclear. CDR3 length equals 12 residues. Germline loops: CDR1 MDHEN, CDR2 SYDVKM. V lost 5 bases and J 6 bases, leaving 10 bases between the germline ends. The CDR3 here is CASSLYMNGYTF. CDR3 in DNA: TGTGCCAGCAGTCTTTACATGAATGGCTACACCTTC.

The V and J genes are TRBV4-1 and TRBJ2-7, with TRBD2 matching 7 bases. The CDR3 is made up of 15 amino acids. Per germline, CDR1 MGHRA and CDR2 YSYEKL. Trimming took 0 bases from V and 2 from J; bases not matched to a gene: 4. CDR3 protein: CASSQEIAGPYEQYF. In DNA form, the CDR3 reads TGCGCCAGCAGCCAAGAAATAGCGGGCCCCTACGAGCAGTACTTC.

The V and J genes are TRBV5-6 and TRBJ1-5, with a possible D match to TRBD1 (6 bases). The V end lost 4 bases, the J end lost 2 bases, and 13 bases lay between the germline ends. The CDR3 is 15 amino acids. Germline V lookup: CDR1 SGHDT, CDR2 YYEEEE. The CDR3 nucleotides read TGTGCCAGCAGCCACGGGGGGCTGGGCAATCAGCCCCAGCATTTT. It codes for CASSHGGLGNQPQHF.

This rearrangement joins TRBV6-5 to TRBJ2-1; 8 nucleotides line up with TRBD2. CDR3 size: 15 residues. The germline CDR1 and CDR2 sequences are MNHEY and SVGAGI. The ends lost 2 bases at V and 8 bases at J; junction bases unmatched: 8. CDR3 loop: CASSYKERETDEQFF. The DNA of the CDR3 is TGTGCCAGCAGTTACAAGGAGCGGGAGACGGATGAGCAGTTCTTC.

The V and J genes are TRBV7-8 and TRBJ2-5; D uncertain. The CDR3 spans 14 residues. The germline V gene has CDR1 SGHVS and CDR2 FQNEAQ. With 5 bases removed from V and 5 bases from J, the gap between germline ends came to 15 bases. CDR3 region: CASSPASELETQYF. The CDR3 DNA is TGTGCCAGCAGCCCCGCATCTGAGTTGGAGACCCAGTACTTC.

The chain has TRBV5-4 and TRBJ2-7, with TRBD2 identical over 10 bases. Trimming at V came to 0 bases and at J to 2 bases, leaving 2 bases not matched to a gene. CDR1 is SGHNT and CDR2 is YYREEE in the germline V gene (reference sequence). The CDR3 loop spans 15 amino acids. The CDR3 loop reads CASSLALAGAYEQYF. For the CDR3, the DNA is TGTGCCAGCAGCTTGGCCCTAGCGGGAGCCTACGAGCAGTACTTC.

This chain uses TRBV15 with TRBJ2-7; 11 nucleotides align to TRBD2. In germline, CDR1 is LNHNV, CDR2 YYDKDF (reference sequence). V shed 1 base and J 2 bases; nucleotides not matched to a gene: 13. This CDR3 contains 19 residues. The CDR3 reads CATSRAGKLAGGLTYEQYF. The CDR3 DNA sequence: TGTGCCACCAGCAGAGCAGGAAAGCTAGCGGGAGGACTCACCTACGAGCAGTACTTC.

The chain links TRBV28 to TRBJ2-1; 12 bases are shared with TRBD2. CDR3 size: 19 residues. Germline V gene sequence: CDR1 MDHEN, CDR2 SYDVKM. J lost 10 bases, V lost 10 bases, and 26 bases had no gene match. The CDR3: CATLGTTGKLAGGLGEQFF. The DNA of the CDR3 is TGTGCCACCCTCGGGACAACAGGGAAGCTAGCGGGAGGGCTAGGGGAGCAGTTCTTC. Together with reference TRBV28 and TRBJ2-1, the CDR3 gives the full variable domain: DVKVTQSSRYLVKRTGEKVFLECVQDMDHENMFWYRQDPGLGLRLIYFSYDVKMKEKGDIPEGYSVSREKKERFSLILESASTNQTSMYLCATLGTTGKLAGGLGEQFFGPGTRLTVL.

This clone was seen more than once but under ten times. The V gene is TRBV27, the J gene TRBJ2-7; TRBD2 is a possible D gene (6 bases). CDR1 is MNHEY and CDR2 is SMNVEV in the germline V gene (reference sequence). The CDR3 is 14 residues long. Trimming cost V 2 bases and J 2 bases, with 10 bases left between them. CDR3 DNA sequence: TGTGCCAGCAGTTTAGGACGGGGGACCTACGAGCAGTACTTC. It is translated as CASSLGRGTYEQYF.

The V gene is TRBV27, the J gene TRBJ2-6, with 9 bases fitting TRBD2. CDR3 length: 18 residues. CDR1 is MNHEY and CDR2 is SMNVEV in the germline V gene (reference sequence). The V and J ends lost 5 bases and 3 bases, in that order; junction bases with no gene match: 11. CDR3 residues: CASSLAGTGFGGANVLTF. In DNA, the CDR3 is TGTGCCAGCAGTCTAGCGGGAACGGGGTTCGGTGGGGCCAACGTCCTGACTTTC.

The rearrangement links TRBV28 to TRBJ2-3; the match to TRBD1 covers 9 bases. This CDR3 spans 14 amino acids. Per the germline V gene, CDR1 is MDHEN and CDR2 is SYDVKM. V lost 5 bases to trimming and J lost 2 bases; unmatched junction nucleotides: 2. CDR3 DNA sequence: TGTGCCAGCAGTGGGACAGGGTCCACAGATACGCAGTATTTT. The encoded protein is CASSGTGSTDTQYF.

The V gene is TRBV4-1, the J gene TRBJ1-1; maybe TRBD1 (6 bases). Per the germline V gene, CDR1 is MGHRA and CDR2 is YSYEKL. V lost 1 base to trimming and J lost 3 bases, with 15 bases between them. The CDR3 runs to 16 residues. DNA of the CDR3: TGCGCCAGCAGCCAAGTTCAGGGGAATATGGACACTGAAGCTTTCTTT. Translating gives CASSQVQGNMDTEAFF.

The rearrangement links TRBV27 to TRBJ2-3; the match to TRBD2 covers 7 bases. The V segment lost 6 bases and the J segment 5 bases; nucleotides outside the gene matches: 8. The CDR3 spans 14 residues. Germline V lookup: CDR1 MNHEY, CDR2 SMNVEV (reference sequence). The CDR3 nucleotides are TGTGCCAGCAGCCCGGTTGGGAGGGAAGATACGCAGTATTTT. Translated: CASSPVGREDTQYF.

The chain employs TRBV28 and TRBJ2-3, with D uncertain. The V and J ends lost 2 bases and 8 bases respectively, with 8 bases between them. The CDR3 extends over 12 amino acids. Germline V gene data show CDR1 as MDHEN and CDR2 as SYDVKM. The CDR3 nucleotides are TGTGCCAGCAGTTTAACCCCGGGTACGCAGTATTTT. This encodes CASSLTPGTQYF.